These 3 T cell receptor beta chains came from one sample sequenced in a study of T cells after yellow fever vaccination. A single record per CDR3 protein comes from TCRdb applying MiXCR to the 5' RACE reads. Altogether 95,000 to 100,000 distinct CDR3 sequences are present, approximately 6.3% being singletons, with the ten largest covering just over 40%. The starting material was CD8+ T cells sorted from PBMCs, obtained 10 days after the yellow fever booster vaccination. Every receptor here comes from a man younger than 35 who received the YFV17D yellow fever vaccine.

The rearrangement links TRBV7-8 to TRBJ2-2; 7 nucleotides match TRBD2. Germline assignment: CDR1 SGHVS and CDR2 FQNEAQ. The CDR3 runs 18 residues. The ends lost 2 bases at V and 5 bases at J; junction bases unmatched: 14. DNA of the CDR3: TGTGCCAGCAGCTTAACGGGGGGAATGACATACGGGACCGGGGAGCTGTTTTTT. It codes for CASSLTGGMTYGTGELFF.

V and J are TRBV13 and TRBJ2-1; a possible D gene is TRBD2 (5 bases). This CDR3 comprises 15 residues. The germline V and J ends were trimmed by 2 bases and 6 bases, with 14 bases remaining between them. Germline V CDR1 and CDR2: PRHDT, FYEKMQ (reference sequence). The CDR3 DNA is TGTGCCAGCAGCTTAAATCGACGCCGGGGCAATGAGCAGTTCTTC. Encoded protein: CASSLNRRRGNEQFF.

The chain links TRBV4-3 to TRBJ1-2, with a possible D match to TRBD1 (6 bases). From germline, CDR1 is LGHNA and CDR2 YSLEER. The CDR3 loop spans 17 amino acids. The germline V and J ends were trimmed by 1 base and 2 bases, with 17 bases remaining between them. CDR3 region: CASSQVAGADSNYGYTF. The CDR3 nucleotides are TGCGCCAGCAGCCAAGTGGCAGGGGCCGACTCGAACTATGGCTACACCTTC.